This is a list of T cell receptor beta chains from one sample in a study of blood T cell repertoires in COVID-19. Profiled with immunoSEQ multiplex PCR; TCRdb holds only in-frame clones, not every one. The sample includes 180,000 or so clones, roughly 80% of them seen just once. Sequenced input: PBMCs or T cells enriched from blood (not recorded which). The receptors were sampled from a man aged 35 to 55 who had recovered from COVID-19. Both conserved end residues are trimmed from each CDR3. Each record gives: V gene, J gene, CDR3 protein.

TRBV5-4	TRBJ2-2	ASSRQGAVAGELF
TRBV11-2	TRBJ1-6	ASRSPGTRNSPLH
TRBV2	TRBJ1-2	ASSEGSQGPRGYT
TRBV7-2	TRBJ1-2	ASSLGQGGRGYT
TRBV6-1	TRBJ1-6	ASSEQGPNSPLH
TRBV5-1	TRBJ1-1	ASSLKQGMGTEAF
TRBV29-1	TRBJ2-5	SVGPAGGLGGETQY
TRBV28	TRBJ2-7	ASSAPDRWN
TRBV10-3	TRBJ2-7	AISDGGSYEQY
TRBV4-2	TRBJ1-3	ASSQEGGQKGNTIY
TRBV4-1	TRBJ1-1	ASSRLMRWSPEAF
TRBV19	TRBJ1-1	ASAIRENTEAF
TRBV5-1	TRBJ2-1	ASRYLGGNEQF
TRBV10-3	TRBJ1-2	AISEPTGGSDGYT
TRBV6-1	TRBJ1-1	ASSDPAAAGTAEAF
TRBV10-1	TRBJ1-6	ASSPDRNSPLH
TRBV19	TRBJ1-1	ASSITTSAGAEAF
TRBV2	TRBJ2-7	ASTQRTGQGAYRY
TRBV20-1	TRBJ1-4	SASTTGDTNEKLF
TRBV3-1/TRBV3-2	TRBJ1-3	ASSPRSDYPGNTIY
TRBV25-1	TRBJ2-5	ASSLAYETQY
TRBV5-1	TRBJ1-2	ASSLWGTGDQFNYGYT
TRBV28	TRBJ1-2	ASSSTGVTNYGYT
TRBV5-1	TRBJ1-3	ASSLGDRGNTIY
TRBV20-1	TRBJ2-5	SASGGPGETQY